This passage covers 18 T cell receptor beta chains from one sample sequenced in a study of cytomegalovirus exposure and HLA in healthy donors. Produced via immunoSEQ multiplex PCR; TCRdb's table is partial and in-frame only. Among about 150,000 clones listed, 86% were seen once. Sequenced sample: PBMCs. The receptors here all came from a human donor in good health.

The rearrangement uses TRBV4-1 and TRBJ1-2; D possibly corresponds to TRBD1 (5 bases). V was cut by 0 bases and J by 5 bases, with 28 bases left in between. The germline V gene encodes CDR1 MGHRA and CDR2 YSYEKL. The CDR3 loop spans 20 amino acids. The CDR3 region is CASSQDRGRERRGLRYGYTF. The CDR3 DNA is TGCGCCAGCAGCCAAGACCGGGGTAGGGAGCGTAGGGGACTTCGATATGGCTACACCTTC.

Concerning this clone: This CDR3 is also generated by other DNA sequences in the sample. The CDR3 here is CASSLTSGGQETQYF. CDR3 DNA: TGTGCCAGCAGTTTGACTAGCGGGGGGCAAGAGACCCAGTACTTC. The gene calls are TRBV28 and TRBJ2-5; 13 nucleotides align to TRBD2. The CDR3 is 15 amino acids. Germline V gene sequence: CDR1 MDHEN, CDR2 SYDVKM. V lost 3 bases and J lost 2; bases outside the gene matches: 0.

J is TRBJ1-2 and V is TRBV10-3, with D hard to call. CDR3 length: 14 amino acids. CDR1 and CDR2 (germline): ENHRY, SYGVKD. V lost 0 bases, J lost 3 bases, and 8 bases lay in between. Here the CDR3 reads CAISESTVYYGYTF. The DNA for the CDR3 is TGTGCCATCAGTGAGTCCACAGTCTACTATGGCTACACCTTC.

The chain uses TRBV29-1 and TRBJ1-1; 7 nucleotides align to TRBD1. CDR1 is SQVTM, CDR2 ANQGSEA, per germline. Unmatched junction bases numbered 5, after V lost 2 bases and J lost 5 bases. The CDR3 totals 13 residues. The chain's CDR3 is CSVERQGSTEAFF. DNA for the CDR3: TGCAGCGTTGAACGACAGGGTAGTACTGAAGCTTTCTTT. Looking up the rest from reference TRBV29-1 and TRBJ1-1 gives the full variable domain: SAVISQKPSRDICQRGTSLTIQCQVDSQVTMMFWYRQQPGQSLTLIATANQGSEATYESGFVIDKFPISRPNLTFSTLTVSNMSPEDSSIYLCSVERQGSTEAFFGQGTRLTVV.

The J gene is TRBJ2-5, the V gene TRBV9; D not resolved. The CDR3 consists of 15 residues. Germline values: CDR1 SGDLS, CDR2 YYNGEE. V lost 4 bases, J lost 2 bases, and 15 bases lay in between. CDR3 DNA sequence: TGTGCCAGCAGCATCTATGCCGGGTCTCAAGAGACCCAGTACTTC. Amino acids: CASSIYAGSQETQYF.

The chain is built from TRBV5-4 and TRBJ1-2, with D possibly TRBD1 on 6 matching bases. The CDR3 is 13 amino acids. Germline CDR1 reads SGHNT; CDR2 reads YYREEE (reference sequence). V dropped 5 bases and J dropped 2 bases, with 10 bases sitting between them. The CDR3 bases are TGTGCCAGCAGTTGGACAGCCAACTATGGCTACACCTTC. Translation: CASSWTANYGYTF.

The chain combines TRBV6-1 with TRBJ1-2; D perhaps matches TRBD1 (6 bases). Germline V gene lookup returns CDR1 MNHNS and CDR2 SASEGT. Trimming stripped 7 bases from V and 0 bases from J, with 15 bases between. The CDR3 is made up of 15 amino acids. DNA of the CDR3: TGTGCCAGCACCCGAACAGGGAAAGCTAACTATGGCTACACCTTC. Its protein product is CASTRTGKANYGYTF.

The chain couples TRBV28 to TRBJ2-7; 11 nucleotides line up with TRBD1. The V gene's germline CDR1 is MDHEN and CDR2 SYDVKM. Trimming removed 7 bases from V and 4 bases from J; junction bases left unmatched: 9. The CDR3 covers 15 residues. The CDR3 loop reads CASTPAGQGGYEQYF. DNA for the CDR3: TGTGCCAGCACCCCCGCGGGACAGGGGGGTTACGAGCAGTACTTC.

The V call is TRBV6-6, the J call TRBJ2-7; TRBD2 matches 7 bases. Germline lookup yields CDR1 MNHNY and CDR2 SVGAGI (reference sequence). After removal of 4 bases from V and 4 bases from J, the junction contained 13 bases not matched to a gene. This CDR3 spans 16 amino acids. DNA for the CDR3: TGTGCCAGCAGTTTGGGAATCGAGCGGGGCAAATACGAGCAGTACTTC. This translates into CASSLGIERGKYEQYF.

This clone was seen only once. The genes are TRBV4-1 and TRBJ2-1; 9 positions agree with TRBD2. Germline CDR1 reads MGHRA; CDR2 reads YSYEKL. The length of the CDR3 is 15 residues. Trimming at V came to 4 bases and at J to 4 bases, leaving 5 bases not matched to a gene. In DNA, the CDR3 is TGCGCCAGCAGCCCGGGACTAGCTAGGTACAATGAGCAGTTCTTC. It codes for CASSPGLARYNEQFF.

CDR3 bases: TGCGCCAGCAGCCAAGCGGGGGGGGCGCTCAATTCACCCCTCCACTTT. This gives the protein CASSQAGGALNSPLHF. V gene TRBV4-1 combines with J gene TRBJ1-6; a possible D gene is TRBD1 (6 bases). CDR1 and CDR2 (germline): MGHRA, YSYEKL. This CDR3 contains 16 residues. Trimming removed 1 base at V and 7 bases at J, with 14 bases between.

This chain joins TRBV5-1 and TRBJ1-2; 7 bases align to TRBD1. This CDR3 is 17 amino acids long. Germline V lookup: CDR1 SGHRS, CDR2 YFSETQ. V shed 4 bases and J 3 bases; nucleotides not matched to a gene: 15. The CDR3 DNA is TGCGCCAGCAGCCCCAGGCTGGACAGGATCGGTGACTATGGCTACACCTTC. Residues: CASSPRLDRIGDYGYTF.

The chain is built from TRBV5-6 and TRBJ2-7; 8 nucleotides match TRBD2. The germline gives CDR1 SGHDT, CDR2 YYEEEE. The V and J ends lost 3 bases and 2 bases, in that order; junction bases with no gene match: 4. The CDR3 has 14 amino acids. The CDR3 DNA sequence: TGTGCCAGCAGCTCGGGAGGGAAGACCTACGAGCAGTACTTC. Translating it yields CASSSGGKTYEQYF.

This clone was recorded once. The chain recombines TRBV29-1 with TRBJ1-1; TRBD1 matches 8 bases. The CDR3 sequence is 13 residues long. Germline CDR1 SQVTM, CDR2 ANQGSEA. The junction had 5 bases not matched to a gene; V was cut back by 3 bases and J by 5 bases. This CDR3 reads CSVETGVGTEAFF. For the CDR3, the DNA is TGCAGCGTTGAGACAGGGGTGGGGACTGAAGCTTTCTTT.

The V and J genes are TRBV10-1 and TRBJ2-1; TRBD2 matches at 9 bases. The CDR3 has 16 amino acids. Germline trimming cut 1 base from V and 4 bases from J; bases unmatched to any gene: 5. Germline V gene sequence: CDR1 WNHNN, CDR2 SYGVQD (reference sequence). CDR3 protein: CASSEFASGTYNEQFF. CDR3 coding DNA: TGCGCCAGCAGTGAGTTTGCTAGCGGGACATACAATGAGCAGTTCTTC.

J is TRBJ2-1 and V is TRBV6-5; 8 bases line up with TRBD2. The CDR3 sequence is 15 residues long. With 6 bases clipped from V and 3 bases from J, the junction kept 7 bases outside the gene matches. The germline V gene has CDR1 MNHEY and CDR2 SVGAGI. The CDR3 sequence: CASRLAGNLYNEQFF. Here the CDR3 DNA reads TGTGCCAGCAGATTAGCGGGAAATCTCTACAATGAGCAGTTCTTC.

This clone appeared a single time. The DNA for the CDR3 is TGTGCCAGCAGCTCCCATCAACTGGGGGCAGGAAACACCATATATTTT. This translates into CASSSHQLGAGNTIYF. This chain connects TRBV28 to TRBJ1-3; perhaps TRBD1 as D (6 bases). Germline loops: CDR1 MDHEN, CDR2 SYDVKM. The germline V and J ends were trimmed by 6 bases and 4 bases, with 19 bases remaining between them. This CDR3 is 16 amino acids long.

The chain carries TRBV12-5 and TRBJ1-2; D not certain. Germline CDR1 is LGHNT and CDR2 is FRNRAP. CDR3 length: 12 amino acids. V dropped 1 base and J dropped 8 bases, with 8 bases sitting between them. The CDR3 loop is CASGLAPGGYTF. CDR3 in DNA: TGTGCTAGTGGTTTGGCCCCCGGGGGCTACACCTTC.